Presented here are 14 T cell receptor beta chains from one specimen sequenced in a study of cytomegalovirus exposure and HLA in healthy donors (dated by TCRdb to the late 2010s). The library was generated by the immunoSEQ multiplex PCR assay. For the multiplex PCR, a mixture combining 60 forward primers for TCR Vbeta segments and 13 reverse primers for TCR Jbeta segments was used. TCRdb limited this immuneACCESS table to in-frame rearrangements with V and J called. A share of clones is missing; checked studies link under half to unresolved V genes, and the rest is unexplained. The sample profile shows about 150,000 clones; 80% of them were found once. Around 6% of the sample is held by the ten biggest clonotypes. Sequenced input: PBMCs. The receptors were sampled from a middle-aged woman in good health and CMV-seropositive.

The chain carries TRBV5-1 and TRBJ2-2, with TRBD2 as a possible D gene (6 bases). Trimming took 2 bases from V and 5 from J, leaving 22 bases between them. This CDR3 contains 18 residues. Germline lookup yields CDR1 SGHRS and CDR2 YFSETQ. The CDR3 sequence: CASSLEAGRRKGTGELFF. The DNA for the CDR3 is TGCGCCAGCAGCTTAGAGGCAGGGAGGAGGAAAGGAACCGGGGAGCTGTTTTTT. Full variable domain (outside the CDR3, taken from reference TRBV5-1 and TRBJ2-2): KAGVTQTPRYLIKTRGQQVTLSCSPISGHRSVSWYQQTPGQGLQFLFEYFSETQRNKGNFPGRFSGRQFSNSRSEMNVSTLELGDSALYLCASSLEAGRRKGTGELFFGEGSRLTVL.

V usage is TRBV7-3 and J usage is TRBJ1-2; D is possibly TRBD1 (6 bases). This CDR3 region has 13 residues. Trimming took 5 bases from V and 10 from J, leaving 17 bases between them. Looked up from germline, CDR1 is SGHTA and CDR2 is FQGTGA. The chain's CDR3 is CASSHDRSLNYTF. The CDR3 DNA follows: TGTGCCAGCAGCCACGACAGGTCCCTGAACTACACCTTC.

The chain combines TRBV10-3 with TRBJ2-1; 8 positions match TRBD2. The CDR3 spans 15 residues. V lost 8 bases and J lost 7; bases outside the gene matches: 13. The germline V gene has CDR1 ENHRY and CDR2 SYGVKD. Here the CDR3 reads CAIQAGVGVGNEQFF. CDR3 nucleotides: TGTGCCATCCAAGCGGGAGTTGGGGTGGGAAATGAGCAGTTCTTC.

The chain couples TRBV28 to TRBJ2-5, with 8 bases matching TRBD1. The CDR3 is made up of 13 amino acids. V shed 5 bases and J 5 bases; nucleotides not matched to a gene: 4. Germline CDR1 is MDHEN and CDR2 is SYDVKM. This CDR3 is CASSTGGRETQYF. CDR3 DNA sequence: TGTGCCAGCAGTACAGGGGGGCGGGAGACCCAGTACTTC.

For the CDR3, the DNA is TGTGCCAGCAGCTTAGGTCATAAAACAGACAGCTACACCTTC. This encodes CASSLGHKTDSYTF. The chain carries TRBV7-9 and TRBJ1-2; D unresolved. Trimming removed 1 base at V and 9 bases at J, with 15 bases between. The CDR3 loop spans 14 amino acids. Germline CDR1 SEHNR, CDR2 FQNEAQ (reference sequence).

V gene TRBV9 combines with J gene TRBJ2-1, with D hard to call. Trimming took 4 bases from V and 9 from J, leaving 14 bases between them. The CDR3 is 13 amino acids. Per germline, CDR1 SGDLS and CDR2 YYNGEE. As DNA, the CDR3 is TGTGCCAGCAGCTCCCGAACAGTTTCTGAGCAGTTCTTC. Amino acids: CASSSRTVSEQFF.

V and J are TRBV5-1 and TRBJ2-7; TRBD1 aligns across 8 bases. CDR3 size: 13 residues. Trimming at V came to 4 bases and at J to 5 bases, leaving 5 bases not matched to a gene. CDR1 is SGHRS, CDR2 YFSETQ, per germline. CDR3 sequence: CASSVDRVDEQYF. CDR3 in DNA: TGCGCCAGCAGCGTGGACAGGGTCGACGAGCAGTACTTC.

The V call is TRBV5-1, the J call TRBJ1-1; D not resolved. CDR3 length equals 14 residues. Per the germline V gene, CDR1 is SGHRS and CDR2 is YFSETQ. Between the trimmed V and J ends, which lost 6 bases and 11 bases, there was a span of 23 bases. CDR3 region: CASTLGLGRFRAFF. The CDR3 coding sequence is TGCGCCAGCACACTGGGCTTAGGTCGGTTCCGGGCTTTCTTT.

V gene TRBV27 combines with J gene TRBJ1-5; 10 nucleotides agree with TRBD1. The CDR3 runs 16 residues. J lost 1 base, V lost 5 bases, and 5 bases had no gene match. Germline V gene sequence: CDR1 MNHEY, CDR2 SMNVEV (reference sequence). The CDR3 DNA sequence: TGTGCCAGCAGTGCCCAGACAGGGGGCAGCAATCAGCCCCAGCATTTT. It specifies CASSAQTGGSNQPQHF.

V usage is TRBV5-1 and J usage is TRBJ2-3; 8 nucleotides line up with TRBD1. The CDR3 covers 16 residues. Germline assignment: CDR1 SGHRS and CDR2 YFSETQ. V lost 3 bases, J lost 3 bases, and 9 bases stayed unmatched. The CDR3 protein is CASSSITGGGTDTQYF. CDR3 nucleotides: TGCGCCAGCAGCTCGATAACAGGGGGAGGAACAGATACGCAGTATTTT.

J is TRBJ2-1 and V is TRBV10-3, with D uncertain. Between the trimmed V and J ends, which lost 6 bases and 3 bases, there was a span of 12 bases. The CDR3 sequence is 14 residues long. Germline assignment: CDR1 ENHRY and CDR2 SYGVKD. The CDR3 DNA reads as TGTGCCATCAGCTACCACCAAAACTACAATGAGCAGTTCTTC. Translating gives CAISYHQNYNEQFF.

The chain couples TRBV19 to TRBJ2-7, with a weak D call TRBD2 (6 bases). Trimming left V 8 bases short and J 7 bases short, with 27 bases between. The CDR3 loop spans 16 amino acids. Per germline, CDR1 LNHDA and CDR2 SQIVND (reference sequence). The CDR3 sequence: CASPPTTSPKGWEQYF. Written as DNA, the CDR3 is TGTGCCAGTCCCCCAACTACTAGCCCCAAGGGATGGGAGCAGTACTTC.

The J gene is TRBJ1-2, the V gene TRBV19; 7 bases align to TRBD1. The CDR3 spans 17 residues. The J segment lost 8 bases and the V segment lost 5 bases, leaving 20 bases of the junction unmatched. Germline V gene sequence: CDR1 LNHDA, CDR2 SQIVND (reference sequence). The chain's CDR3 is CASSFTLMTGSKKGYTF. CDR3 DNA: TGTGCCAGTAGTTTTACTTTGATGACAGGGAGTAAGAAGGGCTACACCTTC.

V gene TRBV7-3 combines with J gene TRBJ2-2; 12 nucleotides agree with TRBD1. The germline V gene has CDR1 SGHTA and CDR2 FQGTGA. There are 15 residues in the CDR3. V shed 5 bases, J shed 8 bases, and the junction held 6 bases outside the gene matches. The CDR3 DNA reads TGTGCCAGCAGCCCAGGGACAGGGGGCCTAGGGGAGCTGTTTTTT. This codes for CASSPGTGGLGELFF.